Presented here are 29 T cell receptor beta chains from one specimen sequenced in a study of blood T cell repertoires in COVID-19. Sequencing used immunoSEQ multiplex PCR; TCRdb keeps in-frame clones, though not all of them. The sample contains over 150,000 clones, around 80% of which appear only once. Sequenced sample: PBMCs or T cells enriched from blood (not recorded which). Receptors originate from a woman aged 55-69 years who had recovered from COVID-19.

V usage is TRBV19 and J usage is TRBJ1-6, with D perhaps TRBD1 (6 bases). The CDR3 extends over 12 amino acids. The ends were cut back, 7 bases at V and 7 bases at J, with 8 bases in the middle. CDR1 LNHDA and CDR2 SQIVND come from the germline V gene (reference sequence). This chain's CDR3 is CASNRANSPLHF. The CDR3 coding sequence is TGTGCCAGTAACAGGGCAAATTCACCCCTCCACTTT.

V is TRBV4-1 and J is TRBJ1-1, with a weak D call TRBD1 (5 bases). The CDR3 has 13 residues. CDR1 is MGHRA and CDR2 is YSYEKL in the germline V gene. V lost 0 bases to trimming and J lost 6 bases, with 8 bases between them. CDR3 in amino acids: CASSQEVGPEAFF. For the CDR3, the DNA is TGCGCCAGCAGCCAAGAAGTGGGGCCTGAAGCTTTCTTT.

This clone was observed a single time. This chain joins TRBV6-5 and TRBJ1-4; tentative D call: TRBD1 (5 bases). V was pared by 7 bases and J by 8 bases, with 14 bases between. CDR1 and CDR2 (germline): MNHEY, SVGAGI. The CDR3 is 13 amino acids. In nucleotides, the CDR3 is TGTGCCAGCACTAGGGGAATCGAGGAAAAACTGTTTTTT. This codes for CASTRGIEEKLFF.

V is TRBV2 and J is TRBJ1-1; no clear D. The CDR3 is made up of 14 amino acids. Germline values: CDR1 SNHLY, CDR2 FYNNEI. Deletions cut 6 bases from V and 6 bases from J, with 17 bases between. In nucleotides, the CDR3 is TGTGCCAGCAGCAAAAGCTCGGGTCGGGCTGAAGCTTTCTTT. Translation: CASSKSSGRAEAFF.

The chain uses TRBV18 and TRBJ1-3; 10 bases are a match to TRBD1. After removal of 3 bases from V and 4 bases from J, the junction contained 3 bases not matched to a gene. The CDR3 runs 15 residues. In germline, CDR1 is KGHSH, CDR2 LQKENI. CDR3 in DNA: TGTGCCAGCTCACCTGACAGGGGGCTAGGAAACACCATATATTTT. It translates to CASSPDRGLGNTIYF.

In this sample, this clone turned up a few times. V gene TRBV5-4 combines with J gene TRBJ2-7, with D unresolved. This CDR3 is 15 amino acids long. Germline CDR1 reads SGHNT; CDR2 reads YYREEE (reference sequence). Trimming left V 0 bases short and J 0 bases short, with 10 bases between. The CDR3 here is CASSLVGARSYEQYF. CDR3 coding DNA: TGTGCCAGCAGCTTGGTGGGCGCCCGCTCCTACGAGCAGTACTTC.

J is TRBJ2-7 and V is TRBV3-1 (or the pseudogene TRBV3-2); D gene uncertain. The germline V and J ends were trimmed by 0 bases and 9 bases, with 9 bases remaining between them. Germline V gives CDR1 LGHDT, CDR2 YNNKEL (reference sequence). The CDR3 covers 12 residues. The CDR3 reads CASSQEALGQYF. DNA of the CDR3: TGTGCCAGCAGCCAAGAAGCGCTGGGGCAGTACTTC.

The V and J genes are TRBV10-3 and TRBJ1-2; tentative D call: TRBD1 (5 bases). CDR3 length equals 15 residues. The germline V gene encodes CDR1 ENHRY and CDR2 SYGVKD. V lost 4 bases and J lost 8, with 20 bases in between. The CDR3 here is CAISALERGTTGYTF. In DNA, the CDR3 is TGTGCCATCAGTGCCCTAGAAAGGGGCACGACCGGCTACACCTTC.

Only a few counts were recorded for this clone. The chain carries TRBV10-3 and TRBJ2-4; TRBD2 agrees at 13 bases. Germline V gene data show CDR1 as ENHRY and CDR2 as SYGVKD. This CDR3 is 18 amino acids long. V lost 8 bases and J lost 3; bases outside the gene matches: 13. CDR3 residues: CAIRTSGGLPRDKNIQYF. CDR3 in DNA: TGTGCCATCCGGACTAGCGGGGGCCTCCCTCGAGACAAAAACATTCAGTACTTC.

The rearrangement joins TRBV19 to TRBJ1-1; a weak D match, TRBD1 (6 bases). V was clipped by 3 bases and J by 4 bases, with 6 bases between them. Germline assignment: CDR1 LNHDA and CDR2 SQIVND (reference sequence). This CDR3 comprises 12 residues. The CDR3 nucleotides are TGTGCCAGTAGTATGGGGGCCACTGAAGCTTTCTTT. Residues: CASSMGATEAFF.

This clone was counted a few times. The V gene is TRBV7-9, the J gene TRBJ2-1, with D possibly matching TRBD1 (7 bases). Trimming removed 1 base from V and 5 bases from J, with 18 bases in between. The CDR3 totals 17 residues. Germline V lookup: CDR1 SEHNR, CDR2 FQNEAQ (reference sequence). The DNA of the CDR3 is TGTGCCAGCAGCTTAGTCCATCAGGGGGGCCTAAACAATGAGCAGTTCTTC. Its translation: CASSLVHQGGLNNEQFF.

This CDR3 is CAISESTGIPNYGYTF. CDR3 bases: TGTGCCATCAGTGAGTCCACGGGGATCCCTAACTATGGCTACACCTTC. The V and J genes are TRBV10-3 and TRBJ1-2; D is ambiguous. CDR3 length: 16 amino acids. Germline lookup yields CDR1 ENHRY and CDR2 SYGVKD. V was pared by 0 bases and J by 0 bases, with 11 bases between.

In this sample, this clone turned up a few times. The chain couples TRBV6-1 to TRBJ1-2; maybe TRBD1 (6 bases). V lost 4 bases and J 0 bases, leaving 15 bases between the germline ends. The CDR3 runs to 16 residues. CDR1 is MNHNS and CDR2 is SASEGT in the germline V gene. Here the CDR3 reads CASSVQGQAANYGYTF. The DNA of the CDR3 is TGTGCCAGCAGTGTACAGGGTCAGGCGGCTAACTATGGCTACACCTTC.

This rearrangement joins TRBV5-6 to TRBJ2-7; perhaps TRBD2 as D (6 bases). Germline V gives CDR1 SGHDT, CDR2 YYEEEE. CDR3 size: 15 residues. V shed 4 bases and J shed 2 bases, with 16 bases lying between them. The DNA of the CDR3 is TGTGCCAGCAGCAAGGGAGGATACTCAGCCTACGAGCAGTACTTC. Its protein is CASSKGGYSAYEQYF.

This clone was seen only a few times. J is TRBJ1-3 and V is TRBV30; the D gene is possibly TRBD1 (6 bases). V was trimmed by 1 base and J by 7 bases, leaving 14 bases between them. Germline V gene data show CDR1 as GTSNPN and CDR2 as SVGIG (reference sequence). This CDR3 contains 14 residues. For the CDR3, the DNA is TGTGCCTGGAGTGCCCCCATCAGGGGTAACACCATATATTTT. This sequence encodes CAWSAPIRGNTIYF.

The V gene is TRBV19, the J gene TRBJ2-4; TRBD1 might be the D (6 bases). The CDR3 is 15 amino acids. Germline loops: CDR1 LNHDA, CDR2 SQIVND (reference sequence). Deletions cut 6 bases from V and 0 bases from J, with 12 bases between. CDR3 nucleotides: TGTGCCAGTAGCCGAGGGGGAGTAGCCAAAAACATTCAGTACTTC. Protein sequence: CASSRGGVAKNIQYF. The full variable domain, its missing parts supplied by reference TRBV19 and TRBJ2-4, is DGGITQSPKYLFRKEGQNVTLSCEQNLNHDAMYWYRQDPGQGLRLIYYSQIVNDFQKGDIAEGYSVSREKKESFPLTVTSAQKNPTAFYLCASSRGGVAKNIQYFGAGTRLSVL.

This clone appeared a few times. V usage is TRBV3-1 (or the pseudogene TRBV3-2) and J usage is TRBJ2-7; weak D call: TRBD1 (7 bases). V was shortened by 2 bases and J by 6 bases, with 11 bases between the two germline ends. The CDR3 has 13 amino acids. The V gene's germline CDR1 is LGHDT and CDR2 YNNKEL (reference sequence). CDR3 sequence (DNA): TGTGCCAGCAGCCAATTGGAGGGGGCCGAGCAGTACTTC. It encodes CASSQLEGAEQYF.

V usage is TRBV29-1 and J usage is TRBJ2-1; 10 nucleotides match TRBD2. Trimming cost V 5 bases and J 5 bases; bases outside gene matches: 3. The CDR3 length is 13 residues. Germline V gives CDR1 SQVTM, CDR2 ANQGSEA. CDR3 sequence reads: CSVSGGGNNEQFF. CDR3 nucleotides: TGCAGCGTTAGCGGGGGGGGGAACAATGAGCAGTTCTTC.

The V and J genes are TRBV7-2 and TRBJ2-3; D is possibly TRBD2 (6 bases). The germline V gene encodes CDR1 SGHTA and CDR2 FQGNSA. This CDR3 is 15 amino acids long. V was clipped by 2 bases and J by 4 bases, with 13 bases between them. The CDR3 sequence: CASSLIGGMADTQYF. For the CDR3, the DNA is TGTGCCAGCAGCTTAATCGGGGGTATGGCAGATACGCAGTATTTT.

This chain connects TRBV20-1 to TRBJ1-1; D is possibly TRBD1 (5 bases). CDR1 and CDR2 (germline): DFQATT, SNEGSKA (reference sequence). The CDR3 runs 11 residues. The V and J ends lost 3 bases and 6 bases respectively, with 8 bases between them. The CDR3 nucleotides read TGCAGTGCTAGCAGGGCCCCTGAAGCTTTCTTT. Its protein is CSASRAPEAFF.

J is TRBJ2-5 and V is TRBV3-1 (or the pseudogene TRBV3-2); D may be TRBD1 (6 bases). This CDR3 is built from 17 residues. V was cut by 0 bases and J by 2 bases, with 16 bases left in between. Germline V gene data show CDR1 as LGHDT and CDR2 as YNNKEL (reference sequence). Written as DNA, the CDR3 is TGTGCCAGCAGCCAAGATCAAGGTGGGGGCACTCAAGAGACCCAGTACTTC. Protein sequence: CASSQDQGGGTQETQYF.

This chain joins TRBV30 and TRBJ1-1, with TRBD1 identical over 8 bases. The length of the CDR3 is 13 residues. Germline loops: CDR1 GTSNPN, CDR2 SVGIG (reference sequence). Trimming cost V 2 bases and J 7 bases; bases outside gene matches: 6. Here the CDR3 reads CAWSTGTGSEAFF. The DNA of the CDR3 is TGTGCCTGGAGTACCGGGACAGGCAGTGAAGCTTTCTTT.

The rearrangement joins TRBV11-2 to TRBJ1-4; 7 bases line up with TRBD1. V lost 5 bases, J lost 8 bases, and 8 bases stayed unmatched. CDR1 SGHAT and CDR2 FQNNGV come from the germline V gene. The CDR3 runs to 14 residues. The CDR3 region has the DNA TGTGCCAGCAGCCGGGGACAGTCCGCCGAAAAACTGTTTTTT. Amino acids: CASSRGQSAEKLFF.

The chain couples TRBV5-8 to TRBJ2-5; 10 nucleotides match TRBD1. The CDR3 length is 17 residues. CDR1 is SGHTS and CDR2 is YDEGEE in the germline V gene. Trimming at V came to 2 bases and at J to 5 bases, leaving 12 bases not matched to a gene. CDR3 DNA: TGTGCCAGCAGCTTTGGCCAAGACAGGGGGCTTGGGGAGACCCAGTACTTC. It yields the protein CASSFGQDRGLGETQYF.

V and J are TRBV7-9 and TRBJ1-2; no clear D. Trimming took off 0 bases at V and 4 bases at J, with 12 bases between the two ends. This CDR3 has 15 residues. The germline V gene encodes CDR1 SEHNR and CDR2 FQNEAQ (reference sequence). CDR3 bases: TGTGCCAGCAGCTTAGCTCGAGTTCGGGGCTATGGCTACACCTTC. The encoded protein is CASSLARVRGYGYTF.

The V and J genes are TRBV15 and TRBJ2-1; tentative D call: TRBD2 (6 bases). This CDR3 has 14 residues. The germline V and J ends were trimmed by 3 bases and 4 bases, with 10 bases remaining between them. CDR1 LNHNV and CDR2 YYDKDF come from the germline V gene (reference sequence). Here the CDR3 DNA reads TGTGCCACCAGCAGGACTAGGGAGTACAATGAGCAGTTCTTC. Translated: CATSRTREYNEQFF. Full variable domain (rest looked up from reference TRBV15 and TRBJ2-1): DAMVIQNPRYQVTQFGKPVTLSCSQTLNHNVMYWYQQKSSQAPKLLFHYYDKDFNNEADTPDNFQSRRPNTSFCFLDIRSPGLGDTAMYLCATSRTREYNEQFFGPGTRLTVL.

For the CDR3, the DNA is TGTGCCACCAGCAGAGATAGTCGCTACGAGCAGTACTTC. The encoded protein is CATSRDSRYEQYF. The V gene is TRBV15, the J gene TRBJ2-7; D remains ambiguous. This CDR3 is built from 13 residues. V was trimmed by 0 bases and J by 3 bases, leaving 6 bases between them. CDR1 LNHNV and CDR2 YYDKDF come from the germline V gene (reference sequence).

The V and J genes are TRBV5-5 and TRBJ1-1, with D perhaps matching TRBD1 (5 bases). The V and J ends lost 0 bases and 9 bases respectively, with 15 bases between them. Germline CDR1 is SGHKS and CDR2 is YYEKEE (reference sequence). The CDR3 has 14 residues. In DNA, the CDR3 is TGTGCCAGCAGCTTGGCTGGGCAGGGCCGGCAAGCTTTCTTT. It yields the protein CASSLAGQGRQAFF.

V usage is TRBV7-6 and J usage is TRBJ1-1; 9 nucleotides agree with TRBD1. Germline V gives CDR1 SGHVS, CDR2 FNYEAQ. J was trimmed by 11 bases and V by 1 base; bases with no gene match: 11. The CDR3 is 15 amino acids. CDR3 in DNA: TGTGCCAGCAGCTTAGTTGACAGGACAGGGGAGGAGGCTTTCTTT. This codes for CASSLVDRTGEEAFF.